This TCR beta chain was obtained from a study of cytomegalovirus exposure and HLA in healthy donors. General study points: In a later analysis, several top co-occurrence clusters appeared linked to parvovirus B19, influenza, CMV and Epstein-Barr virus.

The CDR3 extends over 14 amino acids. V was cut by 0 bases and J by 2 bases, with 5 bases left in between. In germline, CDR1 is SGHDT, CDR2 YYEEEE. Worth noting for this clone: Its specificity is not known.

Use of 60 Vbeta and 13 Jbeta primers characterized the PCR. The method was immunoSEQ multiplex PCR; TCRdb's version includes in-frame clones alone and lacks a portion of them. The sample records 130,000 or so clones, 73% being singletons. Sample: PBMCs. This receptor was taken from a woman between 40 and 55 years old in good health and CMV-seropositive. The chain has TRBV5-6 and TRBJ1-4, with a possible D match to TRBD1 (5 bases). The CDR3 loop is CASSLEGTNEKLFF. The DNA for the CDR3 is TGTGCCAGCAGCTTGGAGGGGACTAATGAAAAACTGTTTTTT.